This TCR beta chain comes out of a study of Tregs in tolerant kidney transplant recipients. Study summary: Mixed chimerism was transient after nonmyeloablative marrow transplants from related graft donors.

CDR1 is ENHRY, CDR2 SYGVKD, per germline. V lost 4 bases and J lost 4, with 10 bases in between. This CDR3 has 13 amino acids. As regards this clone: Its antigen is not known.

General observations from the study: Tregs expanded with activated donor B cells seemed most donor-specific. Tolerant patients' donor-specific Tregs expanded beyond overall Tregs, suggesting antigen-driven growth.

Measured with immunoSEQ multiplex PCR; TCRdb has only the in-frame clones, and not every one. The table shows 60,000 or so clones, with over 75% occurring only once. This sequence was found in a human donor who received a combined kidney and bone marrow transplant. The chain uses TRBV10-3 and TRBJ1-2, with a tentative D call TRBD1 (5 bases). The source was Tregs from blood, collected before the transplant. CDR3 coding DNA: TGTGCCATCAGTGGGGGCAGAACCTATGGCTACACCTTC. Protein: CAISGGRTYGYTF.